This T cell receptor beta chain stems from a study of T cell repertoires and HLA-DP antigens. The primer mix covered 54 TRBV segments and 13 TRBJ segments. Assay: immunoSEQ multiplex PCR; the TCRdb copy retains only in-frame clones and omits some. The repertoire holds about 110,000 clones, with almost 95% as singletons. Remarks on this clone: The antigen remains unidentified.

The CDR3 loop spans 15 amino acids. Germline V lookup: CDR1 MNHNS, CDR2 SASEGT. V gave up 6 bases and J gave up 0 bases; unmatched junction bases: 5. The sequencing input was CD4+ T cells from PBMCs. This sequence originates from a woman younger than 30 in good health and CMV-seronegative. The gene calls are TRBV6-1 and TRBJ2-1, with TRBD2 identical over 7 bases. The CDR3, as DNA: TGTGCCAGCAGCACCCCTAGCGGCTCCTACAATGAGCAGTTCTTC. Translating it yields CASSTPSGSYNEQFF.